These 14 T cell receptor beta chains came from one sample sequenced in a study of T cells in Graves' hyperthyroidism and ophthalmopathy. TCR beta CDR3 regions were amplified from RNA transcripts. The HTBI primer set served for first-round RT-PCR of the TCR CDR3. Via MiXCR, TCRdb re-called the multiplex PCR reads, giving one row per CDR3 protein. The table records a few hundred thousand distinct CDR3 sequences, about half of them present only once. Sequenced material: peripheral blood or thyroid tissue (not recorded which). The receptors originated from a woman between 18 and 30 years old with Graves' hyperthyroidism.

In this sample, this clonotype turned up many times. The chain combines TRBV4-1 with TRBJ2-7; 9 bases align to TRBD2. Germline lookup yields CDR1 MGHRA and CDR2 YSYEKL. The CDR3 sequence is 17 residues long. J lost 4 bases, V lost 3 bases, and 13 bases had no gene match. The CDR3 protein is CASSHRGGGAGSYEQYF. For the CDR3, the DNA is TGCGCCAGCAGCCACCGGGGCGGGGGGGCAGGTTCGTACGAGCAGTACTTC.

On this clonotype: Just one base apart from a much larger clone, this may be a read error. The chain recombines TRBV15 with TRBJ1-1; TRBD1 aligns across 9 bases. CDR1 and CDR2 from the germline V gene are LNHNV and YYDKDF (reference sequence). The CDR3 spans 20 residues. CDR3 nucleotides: TGTGCCACCAGCGGAGAGGTGGGAAGAGGGAAAAGACAGGGGGACACTGAAGCTTTCTTT. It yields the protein CATSGEVGRGKRQGDTEAFF.

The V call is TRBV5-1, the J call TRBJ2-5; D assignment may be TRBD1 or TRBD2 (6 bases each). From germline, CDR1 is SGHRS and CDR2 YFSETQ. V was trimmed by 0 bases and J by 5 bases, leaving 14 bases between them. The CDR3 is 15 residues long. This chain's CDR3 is CASSLGLGTLETQYF. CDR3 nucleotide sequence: TGCGCCAGCAGCTTGGGACTAGGGACATTGGAGACCCAGTACTTC.

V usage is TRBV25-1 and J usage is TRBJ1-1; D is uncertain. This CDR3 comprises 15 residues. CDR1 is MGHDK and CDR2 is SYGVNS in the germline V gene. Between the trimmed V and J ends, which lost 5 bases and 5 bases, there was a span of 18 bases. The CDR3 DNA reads TGTGCCAGCAGTTACATAATAAGAGGGTCGACTGAAGCTTTCTTT. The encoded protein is CASSYIIRGSTEAFF. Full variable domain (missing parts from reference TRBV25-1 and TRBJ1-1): EADIYQTPRYLVIGTGKKITLECSQTMGHDKMYWYQQDPGMELHLIHYSYGVNSTEKGDLSSESTVSRIRTEHFPLTLESARPSHTSQYLCASSYIIRGSTEAFFGQGTRLTVV.

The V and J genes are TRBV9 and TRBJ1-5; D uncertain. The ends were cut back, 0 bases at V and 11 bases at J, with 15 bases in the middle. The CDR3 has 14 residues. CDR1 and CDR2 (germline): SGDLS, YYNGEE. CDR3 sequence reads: CASSVDMVLETQHF. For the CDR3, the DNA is TGTGCCAGCAGCGTAGATATGGTATTAGAGACCCAGCATTTT.

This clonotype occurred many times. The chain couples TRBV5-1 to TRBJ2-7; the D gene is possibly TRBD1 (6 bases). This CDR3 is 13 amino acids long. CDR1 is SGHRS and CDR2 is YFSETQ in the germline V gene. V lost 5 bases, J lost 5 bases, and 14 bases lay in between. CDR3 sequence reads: CASRGQGFNEQYF. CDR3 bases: TGCGCCAGCAGGGGGCAGGGGTTCAACGAGCAGTACTTC.

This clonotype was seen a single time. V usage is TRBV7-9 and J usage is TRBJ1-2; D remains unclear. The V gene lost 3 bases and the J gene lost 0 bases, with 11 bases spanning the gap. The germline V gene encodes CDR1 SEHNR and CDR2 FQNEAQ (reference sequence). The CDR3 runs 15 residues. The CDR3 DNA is TGTGCCAGCAGCTTGGTAGGGTCGGCTAACTATGGCTACACCTTC. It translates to CASSLVGSANYGYTF.

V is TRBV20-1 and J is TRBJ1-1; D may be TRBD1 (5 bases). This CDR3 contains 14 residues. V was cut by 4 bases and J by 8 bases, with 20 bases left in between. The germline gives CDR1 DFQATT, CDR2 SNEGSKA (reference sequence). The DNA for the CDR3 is TGCAGTGCTAATGGCTACCGGGACGAACTCGAAGCTTTCTTT. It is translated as CSANGYRDELEAFF.

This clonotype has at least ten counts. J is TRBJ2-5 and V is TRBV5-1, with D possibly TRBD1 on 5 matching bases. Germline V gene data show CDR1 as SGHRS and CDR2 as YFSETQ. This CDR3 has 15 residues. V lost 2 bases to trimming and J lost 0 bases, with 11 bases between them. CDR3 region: CASSFRAINQETQYF. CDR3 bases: TGCGCCAGCAGCTTCAGGGCGATAAACCAAGAGACCCAGTACTTC.

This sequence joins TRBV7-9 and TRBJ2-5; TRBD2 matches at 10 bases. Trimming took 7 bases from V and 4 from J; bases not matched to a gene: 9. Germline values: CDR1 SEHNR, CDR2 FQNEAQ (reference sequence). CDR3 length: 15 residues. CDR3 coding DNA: TGTGCCAGCATTGGGCCATGGACTAGCGGAGAGACCCAGTACTTC. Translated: CASIGPWTSGETQYF.

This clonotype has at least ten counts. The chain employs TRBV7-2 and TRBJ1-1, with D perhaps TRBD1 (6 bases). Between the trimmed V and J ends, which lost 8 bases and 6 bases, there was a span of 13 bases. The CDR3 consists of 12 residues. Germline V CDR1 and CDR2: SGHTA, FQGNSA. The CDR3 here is CASGFRGAEAFF. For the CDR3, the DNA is TGTGCCAGCGGGTTTAGGGGGGCTGAAGCTTTCTTT.

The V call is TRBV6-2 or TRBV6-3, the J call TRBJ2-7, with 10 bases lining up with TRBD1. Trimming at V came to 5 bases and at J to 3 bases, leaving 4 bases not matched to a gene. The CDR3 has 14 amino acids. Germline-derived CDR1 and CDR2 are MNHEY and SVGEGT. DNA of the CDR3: TGTGCCAGCAGTAAAAGGGACAGGGGCTACGAGCAGTACTTC. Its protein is CASSKRDRGYEQYF.

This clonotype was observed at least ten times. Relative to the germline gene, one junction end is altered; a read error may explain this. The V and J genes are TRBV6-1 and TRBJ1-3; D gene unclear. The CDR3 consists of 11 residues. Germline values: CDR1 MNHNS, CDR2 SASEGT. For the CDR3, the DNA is TGTGCCAGCAGCTACGGGTTACGAAGCCATTTT. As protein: CASSYGLRSHF.

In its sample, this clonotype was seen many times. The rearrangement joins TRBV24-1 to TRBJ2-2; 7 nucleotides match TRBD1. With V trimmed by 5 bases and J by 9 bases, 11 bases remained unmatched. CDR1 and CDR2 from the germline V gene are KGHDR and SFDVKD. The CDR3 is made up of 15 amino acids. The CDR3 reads CATSGFRQGMWELFF. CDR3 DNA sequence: TGTGCCACCAGTGGATTCCGACAGGGTATGTGGGAGCTGTTTTTT.